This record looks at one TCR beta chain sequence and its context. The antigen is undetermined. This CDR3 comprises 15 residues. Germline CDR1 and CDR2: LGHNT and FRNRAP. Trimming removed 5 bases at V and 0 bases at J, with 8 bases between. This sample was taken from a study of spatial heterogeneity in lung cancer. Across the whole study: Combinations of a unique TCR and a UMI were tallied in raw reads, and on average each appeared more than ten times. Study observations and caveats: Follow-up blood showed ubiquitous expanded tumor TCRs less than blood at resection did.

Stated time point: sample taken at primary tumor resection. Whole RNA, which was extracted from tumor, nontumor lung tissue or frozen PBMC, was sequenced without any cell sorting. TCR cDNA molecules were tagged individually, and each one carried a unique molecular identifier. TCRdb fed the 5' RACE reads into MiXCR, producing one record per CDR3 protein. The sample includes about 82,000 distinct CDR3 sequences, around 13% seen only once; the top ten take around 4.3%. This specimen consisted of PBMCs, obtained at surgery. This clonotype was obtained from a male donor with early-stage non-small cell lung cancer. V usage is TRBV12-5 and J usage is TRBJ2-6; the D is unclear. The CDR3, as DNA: TGTGCTAGTGGTCTCTCCGTCTCTGGGGCCAACGTCCTGACTTTC. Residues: CASGLSVSGANVLTF.